This T cell receptor beta chain originates from a study of memory CD4+ T cells and cytomegalovirus serostatus. Study background: This sample comes from healthy Belgian adults, several CMV seropositive, about 25 seronegative.

Germline CDR1 reads SGHAT; CDR2 reads FQDESV (reference sequence). V dropped 1 base and J dropped 2 bases, with 11 bases sitting between them. CDR3 length equals 15 residues. Under the authors' procedure: Out-of-frame sequences were removed, leaving roughly 2,200,000 distinct TCRbeta sequences. The repertoire was sequenced with immunoSEQ multiplex PCR; TCRdb's copy has only in-frame clones and lacks some. V and J calls and clone size are as listed in that table; D and trimming were resolved from the DNA. The sample yields 75,000 to 90,000 clones, around 80% seen once. On this clone: What it binds is not known.

Study-level findings and limits: The CMV-associated TCR signature appears largely within the CD4+ memory repertoire.

The sort gate was single viable CD3+CD4+CD8-CD45RO+ cells for memory CD4+ T cells. CD4+ T cells were isolated by positive magnetic selection. The TCR was taken from an adult in good health and CMV-seronegative. V gene TRBV11-1 combines with J gene TRBJ2-5, with TRBD2 as a possible D gene (5 bases). Sequenced material: memory CD4+ T cells from blood. The CDR3 loop reads CASSLEARRQETQYF. The DNA for the CDR3 is TGTGCCAGCAGCTTAGAAGCGAGGAGGCAAGAGACCCAGTACTTC.